This is a list of T cell receptor beta chains from one sample in a study of T cell responses to AZD1222 COVID-19 vaccine. TCRdb keeps only in-frame clones here, not all; method: immunoSEQ multiplex PCR. The sample records 130,000 to 150,000 clones, approximately 94% being singletons. The starting material was peripheral blood, obtained on day 0 of AZD1222 vaccination. The source is an adult in good health. Each CDR3 is given with its conserved first and last residue. Each record gives: V gene, D gene, clone size, J gene, CDR3 DNA, CDR3 protein. The D gene is left open where the match is weak. A row's size may be missing; if present it is once, few, many or a size class.

v_call: TRBV5-8
d_call: NA
clone_size: once
j_call: TRBJ2-3
cdr3_nt: TGTGCCAGCAGCTTGGACAGGGAAGATACGCAGTATTTT
cdr3_aa: CASSLDREDTQYF

v_call: TRBV19
d_call: NA
clone_size: NA
j_call: TRBJ1-3
cdr3_nt: TGTGCCAGTAGTATATCGTCTGGAAACACCATATATTTT
cdr3_aa: CASSISSGNTIYF

v_call: TRBV6-2/TRBV6-3
d_call: NA
clone_size: NA
j_call: TRBJ2-3
cdr3_nt: TGTGCCAGCAGTTACGCTGCAGGGCGGGGTACGCAGTATTTT
cdr3_aa: CASSYAAGRGTQYF

v_call: TRBV6-6
d_call: NA
clone_size: NA
j_call: TRBJ1-2
cdr3_nt: TGTGCCAGCAGTTACTCCGGCTTAGCTAACTATGGCTACACCTTC
cdr3_aa: CASSYSGLANYGYTF

v_call: TRBV7-2
d_call: NA
clone_size: NA
j_call: TRBJ1-1
cdr3_nt: TGTGCCAGCAGCGGAGGGAGGCGGGTGAACACTGAAGCTTTCTTT
cdr3_aa: CASSGGRRVNTEAFF

v_call: TRBV20-1
d_call: TRBD1
clone_size: NA
j_call: TRBJ1-4
cdr3_nt: TGCAGCACAGGGGTAGGGGAAAAACTGTTTTTT
cdr3_aa: CSTGVGEKLFF

v_call: TRBV5-1
d_call: NA
clone_size: NA
j_call: TRBJ1-2
cdr3_nt: TGCGCCAGCAGCTTGGCCATCGGGGGCGGCTATGGCTACACCTTC
cdr3_aa: CASSLAIGGGYGYTF

v_call: TRBV6-5
d_call: NA
clone_size: NA
j_call: TRBJ1-1
cdr3_nt: TGTGCCAGCACCATCACTGAAGCTTTCTTT
cdr3_aa: CASTITEAFF

v_call: TRBV27
d_call: NA
clone_size: NA
j_call: TRBJ1-1
cdr3_nt: TGTGCCAGCAGTTCTATCAGGGTAGCCGACACTGAAGCTTTCTTT
cdr3_aa: CASSSIRVADTEAFF

v_call: TRBV6-5
d_call: NA
clone_size: once
j_call: TRBJ1-1
cdr3_nt: TGTGCCAGCAGTTACGAGGCCCGGAGGACCACTGAAGCTTTCTTT
cdr3_aa: CASSYEARRTTEAFF

v_call: TRBV13
d_call: NA
clone_size: NA
j_call: TRBJ2-7
cdr3_nt: TGTGCCAGCAGCCCCCCGCACGATGGGGAGCAGTACTTC
cdr3_aa: CASSPPHDGEQYF

v_call: TRBV28
d_call: NA
clone_size: NA
j_call: TRBJ1-4
cdr3_nt: TGTGCCAGCACGGGACCCTATAATGAAAAACTGTTTTTT
cdr3_aa: CASTGPYNEKLFF

v_call: TRBV5-1
d_call: NA
clone_size: few
j_call: TRBJ1-1
cdr3_nt: TGCGCCAGCAGCCCTCTAGGACATTCTCAATCGAACACTGAAGCTTTCTTT
cdr3_aa: CASSPLGHSQSNTEAFF

v_call: TRBV29-1
d_call: NA
clone_size: NA
j_call: TRBJ2-1
cdr3_nt: TGCAGCGTCGAAGGTATCAATGAGCAGTTCTTC
cdr3_aa: CSVEGINEQFF

v_call: TRBV2
d_call: NA
clone_size: NA
j_call: TRBJ1-5
cdr3_nt: TGTGCCAGCAGGAGAGACATGGGGCTGAGTCAGCCCCAGCATTTT
cdr3_aa: CASRRDMGLSQPQHF

v_call: TRBV10-1
d_call: NA
clone_size: NA
j_call: TRBJ1-1
cdr3_nt: TGCGCCAGCAGCCTGGATCTGAACACTGAAGCTTTCTTT
cdr3_aa: CASSLDLNTEAFF

v_call: TRBV20-1
d_call: NA
clone_size: NA
j_call: TRBJ2-3
cdr3_nt: TGCAGTGCTTACTCCGCAGATACGCAGTATTTT
cdr3_aa: CSAYSADTQYF

v_call: TRBV20-1
d_call: NA
clone_size: NA
j_call: TRBJ1-1
cdr3_nt: TGCAGTGCTAGTTTACAGGGGAACACTGAAGCTTTCTTT
cdr3_aa: CSASLQGNTEAFF

v_call: TRBV2
d_call: TRBD1
clone_size: NA
j_call: TRBJ1-6
cdr3_nt: TGTGCCAGCATGACCGGGACAGGGAGCTCACCCCTCCACTTT
cdr3_aa: CASMTGTGSSPLHF

v_call: TRBV7-8
d_call: NA
clone_size: once
j_call: TRBJ2-3
cdr3_nt: TGTGCCAGCAGCCGACGGGGCTCAGGCACAGATACGCAGTATTTT
cdr3_aa: CASSRRGSGTDTQYF

v_call: TRBV6-5
d_call: NA
clone_size: NA
j_call: TRBJ2-7
cdr3_nt: TGTGCCAGCAATCGACAGACCACCGGCGAGCAGTACTTC
cdr3_aa: CASNRQTTGEQYF

v_call: TRBV7-9
d_call: TRBD2
clone_size: NA
j_call: TRBJ2-1
cdr3_nt: TGTGCCAGCAGCTTAGAGCCGGGACTAGCGGGGGTCAATGAGCAGTTCTTC
cdr3_aa: CASSLEPGLAGVNEQFF

v_call: TRBV2
d_call: TRBD2
clone_size: NA
j_call: TRBJ2-7
cdr3_nt: TGTGCCAGCAGCCAAAGCGGGAGCTCCTACGAGCAGTACTTC
cdr3_aa: CASSQSGSSYEQYF

v_call: TRBV7-2
d_call: NA
clone_size: NA
j_call: TRBJ2-7
cdr3_nt: TGTGCCAGCAGTCCCTCGCCAGCGCCCTCCTACGAGCAGTACTTC
cdr3_aa: CASSPSPAPSYEQYF

v_call: TRBV19
d_call: NA
clone_size: once
j_call: TRBJ1-5
cdr3_nt: TGTGCCAGTAGTATCGTAGGCAGGGGAGGGGATCAGCCCCAGCATTTT
cdr3_aa: CASSIVGRGGDQPQHF

v_call: TRBV19
d_call: NA
clone_size: NA
j_call: TRBJ1-5
cdr3_nt: TGTGCCAGTAGTATAAGACAGATCCTTAGCAATCAGCCCCAGCATTTT
cdr3_aa: CASSIRQILSNQPQHF

v_call: TRBV7-3
d_call: TRBD2
clone_size: NA
j_call: TRBJ2-3
cdr3_nt: TGTGCCAGCAGCTTGCGGGGGGGCACAGATACGCAGTATTTT
cdr3_aa: CASSLRGGTDTQYF

v_call: TRBV7-3
d_call: NA
clone_size: NA
j_call: TRBJ2-7
cdr3_nt: TGTGCCAGCAGCTTAAAGTTTGCGAGCTACGAGCAGTACTTC
cdr3_aa: CASSLKFASYEQYF

v_call: TRBV21-1
d_call: NA
clone_size: NA
j_call: TRBJ2-1
cdr3_nt: TGTGCCAGCATCTCCCAGGGGCGACTAGCCCTTAACCCCTCTTCCTACAATGAGCAGTTCTTC
cdr3_aa: CASISQGRLALNPSSYNEQFF

v_call: TRBV9
d_call: NA
clone_size: NA
j_call: TRBJ1-2
cdr3_nt: TGTGCCAGCAGCGTAGGGCAGGGAGACTATGGCTACACCTTC
cdr3_aa: CASSVGQGDYGYTF

v_call: TRBV6-6
d_call: TRBD1
clone_size: NA
j_call: TRBJ1-2
cdr3_nt: TGTGCCAGCAGTCCCGCAGGGGGGGACTATGGCTACACCTTC
cdr3_aa: CASSPAGGDYGYTF

v_call: TRBV4-1
d_call: TRBD2
clone_size: NA
j_call: TRBJ2-1
cdr3_nt: TGCGCCAGCAGCCAAGTAATCGTGGGGACTAGCGTCTACAATGAGCAGTTCTTC
cdr3_aa: CASSQVIVGTSVYNEQFF

v_call: TRBV15
d_call: NA
clone_size: NA
j_call: TRBJ2-7
cdr3_nt: TGTGCCACCAGCAGAGGGGGGAGCTCCTACGAGCAGTACTTC
cdr3_aa: CATSRGGSSYEQYF

v_call: TRBV27
d_call: NA
clone_size: NA
j_call: TRBJ1-6
cdr3_nt: TGTGCCAGCAGTTTTGGAGATTTGAATTCACCCCTCCACTTT
cdr3_aa: CASSFGDLNSPLHF

v_call: TRBV7-3
d_call: TRBD1
clone_size: NA
j_call: TRBJ1-2
cdr3_nt: TGTGCCAGCAGCCAAGGGACAGGGGGCTTTAGGACCTTC
cdr3_aa: CASSQGTGGFRTF

v_call: TRBV27
d_call: NA
clone_size: NA
j_call: TRBJ1-2
cdr3_nt: TGTGCCAGCAGTTTATTTCCTGCTTATGGCTACACCTTC
cdr3_aa: CASSLFPAYGYTF

v_call: TRBV28
d_call: NA
clone_size: NA
j_call: TRBJ2-1
cdr3_nt: TGTGCCAGCAGCGCCGGGACTCAGTCCCGGGCCAGAAATGAGCAGTTCTTC
cdr3_aa: CASSAGTQSRARNEQFF

v_call: TRBV2
d_call: TRBD1
clone_size: NA
j_call: TRBJ1-1
cdr3_nt: TGTGCCAGCAGTGTCGGGAGACAGGGATTGATCTCGCAAGCTTTCTTT
cdr3_aa: CASSVGRQGLISQAFF

v_call: TRBV7-3
d_call: NA
clone_size: NA
j_call: TRBJ1-1
cdr3_nt: TGTGCCAGCAGTAAACAGGGCTCGAACACTGAAGCTTTCTTT
cdr3_aa: CASSKQGSNTEAFF

v_call: TRBV20-1
d_call: NA
clone_size: NA
j_call: TRBJ2-7
cdr3_nt: TGCAGTGCTGGGTCCTACGAGCAGTACTTC
cdr3_aa: CSAGSYEQYF

v_call: TRBV3-1/TRBV3-2
d_call: NA
clone_size: NA
j_call: TRBJ1-1
cdr3_nt: TGTGCCAGCAGCCAAGTCACGGGAGGGACTGAAGCTTTCTTT
cdr3_aa: CASSQVTGGTEAFF

v_call: TRBV5-1
d_call: TRBD2
clone_size: NA
j_call: TRBJ2-5
cdr3_nt: TGCGCCACTCGAAGCGGGAGCCCCCAAGAGACCCAGTACTTC
cdr3_aa: CATRSGSPQETQYF